This record looks at one T cell receptor beta chain sequence and its context. Its specificity is not known. This sample is part of a study of cytomegalovirus exposure and HLA in healthy donors. Whole-study findings and limits: Accurate prediction of HLA-A and HLA-B alleles (for most subjects) was reportedly achieved from TCR beta sequences. Most observed TCR sequences were rare, whereas some public TCRs were detected in many donors.

The PCR contained 60 Vbeta and 13 Jbeta primers. Measured with immunoSEQ multiplex PCR; TCRdb has only the in-frame clones, and not every one. In the table there are some 100,000 clones, roughly 76% of which are singletons. This receptor was obtained from a middle-aged woman in good health and CMV-seropositive. Specimen: PBMCs.

This chain's CDR3 is CASSKTGEGEQYF. CDR3 sequence (DNA): TGTGCCAGCAGTAAGACAGGGGAGGGCGAGCAGTACTTC. The chain uses TRBV27 and TRBJ2-7; perhaps TRBD1 as D (8 bases). V gave up 5 bases and J gave up 6 bases, with 14 bases separating them. CDR3 length equals 13 residues. Germline V lookup: CDR1 MNHEY, CDR2 SMNVEV (reference sequence).